These 12 T cell receptor beta chains were sequenced from one sample in a study of graft-versus-host responses after intestinal transplantation. Measured with immunoSEQ multiplex PCR; TCRdb has only the in-frame clones, and not every one. The table records about 43,000 clones, around 96% of them present only once. The sequencing here drew on PBMCs, taken 335 days after intestinal transplant. These receptors originate from a human patient who received an intestinal transplant, so some T cells may come from the graft donor.

The V gene is TRBV5-1, the J gene TRBJ2-1; TRBD2 matches at 7 bases. V lost 0 bases to trimming and J lost 5 bases; unmatched junction nucleotides: 8. Germline values: CDR1 SGHRS, CDR2 YFSETQ. This CDR3 comprises 16 residues. CDR3 loop: CASSLERLAVHNEQFF. For the CDR3, the DNA is TGCGCCAGCAGCTTGGAGCGGCTAGCGGTTCACAATGAGCAGTTCTTC.

The genes are TRBV25-1 and TRBJ2-7; 9 bases map to TRBD1. V was pared by 1 base and J by 6 bases, with 7 bases of the junction left unmatched. CDR1 is MGHDK and CDR2 is SYGVNS in the germline V gene. This CDR3 contains 15 residues. The CDR3 DNA follows: TGTGCCAGCAGTGAATTCGGGGACAGGGTCTCCGAGCAGTACTTC. Translating it yields CASSEFGDRVSEQYF.

J is TRBJ1-1 and V is TRBV5-4; D is unclear. Between the trimmed V and J ends, which lost 3 bases and 5 bases, there was a span of 8 bases. The V gene's germline CDR1 is SGHNT and CDR2 YYREEE (reference sequence). This CDR3 contains 12 residues. CDR3 DNA: TGTGCCAGCAGCTCCACAACTACTGAAGCTTTCTTT. It encodes CASSSTTTEAFF.

The V and J genes are TRBV2 and TRBJ2-1; 9 nucleotides align to TRBD1. After removal of 5 bases from V and 4 bases from J, the junction contained 6 bases not matched to a gene. CDR1 and CDR2 from the germline V gene are SNHLY and FYNNEI. This CDR3 has 15 amino acids. The CDR3 here is CASSRTGEKYNEQFF. The CDR3 region has the DNA TGTGCCAGCAGTCGGACAGGGGAAAAATACAATGAGCAGTTCTTC.

The V call is TRBV6-1, the J call TRBJ1-6, with 10 nucleotides matching TRBD1. CDR3 length: 14 amino acids. The J segment lost 8 bases and the V segment lost 10 bases, leaving 8 bases of the junction unmatched. In germline, CDR1 is MNHNS, CDR2 SASEGT. DNA of the CDR3: TGTGCCACCCCTTCGGGGACAGGGGATTCACCCCTCCACTTT. Protein product: CATPSGTGDSPLHF.

The chain is built from TRBV18 and TRBJ2-7, with TRBD2 matching over 11 bases. The CDR3 totals 15 residues. Germline CDR1 reads KGHSH; CDR2 reads LQKENI. Trimming took 4 bases from V and 5 from J; bases not matched to a gene: 7. The CDR3 spells CASSRSGRALHEQYF. CDR3 DNA: TGTGCCAGCTCACGTAGCGGGAGGGCCCTTCACGAGCAGTACTTC.

The CDR3 DNA sequence: TGCGCCAGCAGCTTGGGTGGGGAACCAAATGAGCAGTTCTTC. Its translation: CASSLGGEPNEQFF. The rearrangement uses TRBV5-1 and TRBJ2-1; no firm D call. The CDR3 is 14 amino acids. Trimming stripped 0 bases from V and 7 bases from J, with 11 bases between. Germline CDR1 SGHRS, CDR2 YFSETQ.

The rearrangement uses TRBV6-5 and TRBJ2-7; TRBD2 matches at 9 bases. Germline CDR1 reads MNHEY; CDR2 reads SVGAGI. This CDR3 has 13 residues. V lost 6 bases, J lost 3 bases, and 3 bases stayed unmatched. The CDR3 DNA follows: TGTGCCAGCAGGCTAGCGGGGAACTACGAGCAGTACTTC. Amino acids: CASRLAGNYEQYF.

This clone was found once. This chain joins TRBV9 and TRBJ2-1; 10 nucleotides align to TRBD2. Germline-derived CDR1 and CDR2 are SGDLS and YYNGEE. The CDR3 sequence is 15 residues long. Trimming took 3 bases from V and 6 from J; bases not matched to a gene: 6. The CDR3 sequence is CASSESGRASNEQFF. The CDR3 nucleotides read TGTGCCAGCAGCGAGAGCGGGAGGGCCAGCAATGAGCAGTTCTTC.

This sequence joins TRBV28 and TRBJ1-5; D is unclear. The CDR3 is 11 residues long. The germline gives CDR1 MDHEN, CDR2 SYDVKM. The germline V and J ends were trimmed by 5 bases and 5 bases, with 4 bases remaining between them. The CDR3 DNA reads TGTGCCAGCAGTGCCGATCAGCCCCAGCATTTT. It codes for CASSADQPQHF.

The V call is TRBV6-5, the J call TRBJ2-6, with no clear D. The CDR3 has 16 residues. The germline V gene has CDR1 MNHEY and CDR2 SVGAGI. The V and J ends lost 0 bases and 0 bases respectively, with 6 bases between them. The CDR3 here is CASSYSGGSGANVLTF. The CDR3 DNA reads as TGTGCCAGCAGTTACTCCGGCGGCTCTGGGGCCAACGTCCTGACTTTC.

The gene calls are TRBV6-6 and TRBJ1-1; D remains ambiguous. The CDR3 contains 14 residues. The V end was cut by 2 bases, the J end by 1 base, with 8 bases between. Germline CDR1 MNHNY, CDR2 SVGAGI (reference sequence). As DNA, the CDR3 is TGTGCCAGCAGTTACAGCAGGACGAACACTGAAGCTTTCTTT. As protein: CASSYSRTNTEAFF.